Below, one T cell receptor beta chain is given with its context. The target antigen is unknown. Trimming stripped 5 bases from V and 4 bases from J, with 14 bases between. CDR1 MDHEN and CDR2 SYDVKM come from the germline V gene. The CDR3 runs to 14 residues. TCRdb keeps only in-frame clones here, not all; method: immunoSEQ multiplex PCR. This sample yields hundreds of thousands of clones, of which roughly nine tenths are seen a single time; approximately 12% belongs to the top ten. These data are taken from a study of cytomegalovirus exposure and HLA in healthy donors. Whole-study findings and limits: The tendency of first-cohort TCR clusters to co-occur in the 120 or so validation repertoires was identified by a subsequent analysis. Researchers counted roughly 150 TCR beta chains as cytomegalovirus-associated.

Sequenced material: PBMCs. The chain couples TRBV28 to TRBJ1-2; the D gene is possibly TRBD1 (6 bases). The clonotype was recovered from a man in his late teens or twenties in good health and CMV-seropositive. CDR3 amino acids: CASSDGQGTYGYTF. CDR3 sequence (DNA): TGTGCCAGCAGTGATGGTCAGGGGACCTATGGCTACACCTTC.